This T cell receptor beta chain was retrieved from a study of shared T cell receptors in the human thymus. The protocol was immunoSEQ multiplex PCR, while the TCRdb copy is restricted to in-frame clones and leaves out a portion. The sample records over 350,000 clones, roughly 94% being singletons. This clone has just one count. The sample comprised thymocytes. The receptor was derived from a human donor.

The CDR3 nucleotides read TGTGCCAGCAGTTTTCGATTCGTCGGACTAGCACACGAGCAGTACTTC. This codes for CASSFRFVGLAHEQYF. This chain links TRBV27 with TRBJ2-7; TRBD2 agrees at 8 bases. The CDR3 is made up of 16 amino acids. CDR1 and CDR2 from the germline V gene are MNHEY and SMNVEV (reference sequence). The junction had 12 bases not matched to a gene; V was cut back by 3 bases and J by 5 bases.